This TCR beta chain was captured in a study of cytomegalovirus exposure and HLA in healthy donors. Study observations and caveats: Confirmation in vitro established that three CMV-associated chains were specific for CMV antigens.

Repertoires were generated with immunoSEQ multiplex PCR, while TCRdb's copy carries only in-frame clones and drops some. This table holds approximately 190,000 clones, more than 65% found once. The sample holds one count of this clone. Its antigen is as yet unknown. The CDR3 sequence is 15 residues long. Germline trimming cut 4 bases from V and 3 bases from J; bases unmatched to any gene: 8. Germline V CDR1 and CDR2: MNHNS, SASEGT. The chain carries TRBV6-1 and TRBJ2-7, with 8 bases aligning to TRBD1. Sequenced: PBMCs. The TCR was taken from a woman in her 30s in good health and CMV-seropositive. The DNA of the CDR3 is TGTGCCAGCAGTGGACAGGGGTTGGACTTCTACGAGCAGTACTTC. Translated, it gives CASSGQGLDFYEQYF.